This T cell receptor beta chain was sequenced during a study of spatial heterogeneity in lung cancer. Study-level information: More beta-chain than alpha-chain sequences were consistently detected. The average count in raw reads for each unique TCR and UMI combination exceeded 9.5 appearances.

Germline assignment: CDR1 SGHRS and CDR2 YFSETQ. Losses at the gene ends were 4 bases for V and 0 bases for J; bases not matched to a gene: 9. The CDR3 loop spans 17 amino acids. TCR cDNA molecules were tagged individually, and each one carried a unique molecular identifier. TCRdb redid the calling of the 5' RACE reads with MiXCR, one entry per CDR3 protein. The data show more than 2,500 distinct CDR3 sequences, about 4% seen once. Time point described: sample taken at primary tumor resection. The authors sequenced whole RNA from tumor, nontumor lung or frozen PBMC without sorting. The donors, 72 patients with untreated early-stage non-small cell lung cancer, provided the samples. This clonotype occurred many times.

The sample consisted of normal lung tissue next to the tumor, taken at surgery. V usage is TRBV5-1 and J usage is TRBJ2-3, with TRBD2 identical over 9 bases. The clonotype comes from a female donor with early-stage non-small cell lung cancer. The CDR3 nucleotides read TGCGCCAGCAGCGTTGAACTAGCGGGCGCTAGCACAGATACGCAGTATTTT. Translation gives CASSVELAGASTDTQYF.